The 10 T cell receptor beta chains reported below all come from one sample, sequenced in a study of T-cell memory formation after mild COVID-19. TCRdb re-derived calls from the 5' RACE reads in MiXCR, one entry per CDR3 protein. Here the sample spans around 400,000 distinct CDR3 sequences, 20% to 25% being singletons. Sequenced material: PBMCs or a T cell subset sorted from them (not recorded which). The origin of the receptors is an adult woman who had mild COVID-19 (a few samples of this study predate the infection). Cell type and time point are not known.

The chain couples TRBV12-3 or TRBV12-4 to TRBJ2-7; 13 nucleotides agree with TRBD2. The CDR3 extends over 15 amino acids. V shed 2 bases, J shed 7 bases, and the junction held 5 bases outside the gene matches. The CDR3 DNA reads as TGTGCCAGCAGTTTAAGGACTAGCGGGAGTGGGGAGCAGTACTTC. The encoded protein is CASSLRTSGSGEQYF.

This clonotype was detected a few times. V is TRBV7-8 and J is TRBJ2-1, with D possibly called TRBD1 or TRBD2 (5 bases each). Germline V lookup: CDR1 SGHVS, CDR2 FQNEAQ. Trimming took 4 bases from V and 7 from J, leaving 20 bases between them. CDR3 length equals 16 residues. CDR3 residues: CASSSRGEGLKNEQFF. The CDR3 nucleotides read TGTGCCAGCAGCTCCAGAGGTGAGGGGCTGAAGAATGAGCAGTTCTTC.

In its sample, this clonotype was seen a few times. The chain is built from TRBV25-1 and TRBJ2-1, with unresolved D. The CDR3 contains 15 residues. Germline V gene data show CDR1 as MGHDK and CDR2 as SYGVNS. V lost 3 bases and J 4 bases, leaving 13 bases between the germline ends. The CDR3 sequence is CASSDPAQPYNEQFF. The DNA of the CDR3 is TGTGCCAGCAGTGACCCGGCCCAACCATACAATGAGCAGTTCTTC.

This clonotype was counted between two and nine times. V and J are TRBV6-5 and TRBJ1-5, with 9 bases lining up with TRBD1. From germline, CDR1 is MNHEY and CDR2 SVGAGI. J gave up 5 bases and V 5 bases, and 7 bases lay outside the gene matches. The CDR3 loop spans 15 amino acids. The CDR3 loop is CASSRRTGDYQPQHF. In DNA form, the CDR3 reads TGTGCCAGCAGTCGCCGGACAGGGGATTATCAGCCCCAGCATTTT.

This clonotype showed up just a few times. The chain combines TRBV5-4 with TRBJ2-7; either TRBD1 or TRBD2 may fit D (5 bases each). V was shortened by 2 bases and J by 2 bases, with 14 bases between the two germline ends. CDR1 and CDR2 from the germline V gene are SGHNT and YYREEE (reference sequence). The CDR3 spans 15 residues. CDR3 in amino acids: CASSFGTYTPYEQYF. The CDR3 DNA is TGTGCCAGCAGCTTCGGGACGTACACCCCCTACGAGCAGTACTTC.

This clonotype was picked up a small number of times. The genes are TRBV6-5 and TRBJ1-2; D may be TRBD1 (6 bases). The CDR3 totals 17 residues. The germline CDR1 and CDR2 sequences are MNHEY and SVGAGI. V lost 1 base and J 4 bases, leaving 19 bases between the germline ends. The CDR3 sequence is CASSYFRRVGTTYGYTF. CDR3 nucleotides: TGTGCCAGCAGTTACTTTCGCCGGGTCGGGACAACCTATGGCTACACCTTC.

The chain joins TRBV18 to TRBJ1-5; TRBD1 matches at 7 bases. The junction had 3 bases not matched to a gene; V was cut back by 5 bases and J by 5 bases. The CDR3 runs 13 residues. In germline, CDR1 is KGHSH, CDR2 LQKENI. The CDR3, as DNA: TGTGCCAGCTCAAGGGGGCAGGATCAGCCCCAGCATTTT. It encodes CASSRGQDQPQHF.

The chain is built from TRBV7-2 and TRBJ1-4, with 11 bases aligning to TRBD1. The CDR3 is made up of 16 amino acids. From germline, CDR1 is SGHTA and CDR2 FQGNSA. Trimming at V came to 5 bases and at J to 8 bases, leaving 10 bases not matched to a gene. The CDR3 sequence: CASSAERTGGEEKLFF. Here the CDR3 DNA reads TGTGCCAGCAGCGCAGAAAGGACAGGGGGCGAAGAAAAACTGTTTTTT.

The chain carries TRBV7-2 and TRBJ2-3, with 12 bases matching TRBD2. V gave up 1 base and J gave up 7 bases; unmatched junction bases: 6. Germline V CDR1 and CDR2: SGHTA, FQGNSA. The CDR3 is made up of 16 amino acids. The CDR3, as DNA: TGTGCCAGCAGCTTAGAGTCGACTAGCGGGGGCTATACGCAGTATTTT. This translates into CASSLESTSGGYTQYF.

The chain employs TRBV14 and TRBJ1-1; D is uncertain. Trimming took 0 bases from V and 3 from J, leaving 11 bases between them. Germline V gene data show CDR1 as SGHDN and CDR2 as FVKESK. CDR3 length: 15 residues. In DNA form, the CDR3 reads TGTGCCAGCAGCCAAGATGTGCCGGCGTACACTGAAGCTTTCTTT. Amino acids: CASSQDVPAYTEAFF.